Below, 3 T cell receptor beta chains from the same sample are listed, as sequenced in a study of T cells in Graves' hyperthyroidism and ophthalmopathy. There were TCR beta CDR3 regions amplified from RNA transcripts. HTBI primers were the set used in a first-round RT-PCR of the TCR CDR3. TCRdb redid the calling of the multiplex PCR reads with MiXCR, one entry per CDR3 protein. The data show a few hundred thousand distinct CDR3 sequences, roughly 14% seen once. The specimen was blood. The receptors stem from a woman in her 30s with Graves' hyperthyroidism.

This clonotype was counted at least ten times. DNA for the CDR3: TGTGCCAGCAGCTTGCGGCGAGGACGGGGCTACGAGCAGTACTTC. This translates into CASSLRRGRGYEQYF. This sequence joins TRBV5-5 and TRBJ2-7, with D perhaps TRBD2 (5 bases). CDR1 and CDR2 (germline): SGHKS, YYEKEE (reference sequence). V was shortened by 1 base and J by 3 bases, with 14 bases between the two germline ends. This CDR3 contains 15 residues.

This clonotype has only a few counts. The gene calls are TRBV6-5 and TRBJ2-7; 13 nucleotides agree with TRBD2. Germline assignment: CDR1 MNHEY and CDR2 SVGAGI. V shed 8 bases and J 5 bases; nucleotides not matched to a gene: 6. The CDR3 consists of 14 residues. The CDR3 loop reads CASRGLAGPDEQYF. CDR3 sequence (DNA): TGTGCCAGCCGGGGACTAGCGGGACCCGACGAGCAGTACTTC.

This clonotype occurred a few times. V gene TRBV9 combines with J gene TRBJ2-5; TRBD1 matches 8 bases. CDR1 and CDR2 (germline): SGDLS, YYNGEE. V lost 0 bases and J lost 7; bases outside the gene matches: 5. The CDR3 runs to 14 residues. The CDR3 is CASSVGQGIGTQYF. The CDR3 DNA sequence: TGTGCCAGCAGCGTAGGACAGGGGATTGGGACCCAGTACTTC.